Listed here is a single T cell receptor beta chain. The germline V gene has CDR1 LGHNA and CDR2 YSLEER. The CDR3 has 14 amino acids. V was clipped by 4 bases and J by 4 bases, with 14 bases between them. These data belong to a study of T cells in Graves' hyperthyroidism and ophthalmopathy. TCR beta CDR3 regions were amplified from RNA transcripts. The HTBI set primed first-round TCR CDR3 RT-PCR. TCRdb called the multiplex PCR reads again in MiXCR, with one record for every CDR3 protein. In the table there are hundreds of thousands of distinct CDR3 sequences, over 35% of which are singletons. This chain connects TRBV4-3 to TRBJ2-7; D may match TRBD1 or TRBD2 (5 bases each). The sample consisted of blood. The receptor was derived from a man aged 18 to 35 with Graves' hyperthyroidism. The CDR3 region has the DNA TGCGCCAGCAGCCGTGGGACCGTGGGGTACGAGCAGTACTTC. Translation gives CASSRGTVGYEQYF.